This TCR beta chain was captured in a study of blood T cell repertoires in COVID-19. As for the study in general: Sites across the United States, Italy and Spain contributed samples from acute and convalescent COVID-19. From T cells, B-cell-depleted T cells, or PBMCs came the material, which was cDNA or gDNA.

Libraries were prepared by immunoSEQ multiplex PCR; TCRdb keeps only in-frame clonotypes and omits some of them. Of 200,000 or so clones listed, about 82% are singletons. CDR1 and CDR2 (germline): SGHTA, FQGNSA. Trimming cost V 1 base and J 8 bases, with 11 bases left between them. The CDR3 contains 13 residues. The V call is TRBV7-2, the J call TRBJ1-2; D unresolved. This clonotype originated in a woman aged 25 to 39 with acute or convalescent COVID-19. The sample comprised peripheral blood. This CDR3 is CASSLEPAGGYTF. The CDR3 DNA reads as TGTGCCAGCAGCTTAGAACCGGCGGGAGGCTACACCTTC. The full variable domain, rest sourced from reference TRBV7-2 and TRBJ1-2, is GAGVSQSPSNKVTEKGKDVELRCDPISGHTALYWYRQSLGQGLEFLIYFQGNSAPDKSGLPSDRFSAERTGGSVSTLTIQRTQQEDSAVYLCASSLEPAGGYTFGSGTRLTVV.